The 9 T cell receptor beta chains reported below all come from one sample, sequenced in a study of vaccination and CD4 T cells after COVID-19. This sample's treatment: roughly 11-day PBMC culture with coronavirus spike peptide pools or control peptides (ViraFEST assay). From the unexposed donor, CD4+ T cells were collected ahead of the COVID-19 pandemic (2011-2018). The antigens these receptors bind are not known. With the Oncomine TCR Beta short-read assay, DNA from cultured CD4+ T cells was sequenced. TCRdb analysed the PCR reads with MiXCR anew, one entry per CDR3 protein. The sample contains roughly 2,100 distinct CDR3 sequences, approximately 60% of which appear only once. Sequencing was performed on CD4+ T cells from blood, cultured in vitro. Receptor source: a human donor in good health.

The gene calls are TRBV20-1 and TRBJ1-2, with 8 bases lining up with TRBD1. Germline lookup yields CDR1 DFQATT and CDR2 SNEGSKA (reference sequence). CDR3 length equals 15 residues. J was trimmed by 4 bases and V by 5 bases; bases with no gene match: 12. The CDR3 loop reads CSAPPAGQGVYGYTF. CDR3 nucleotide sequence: TGCAGTGCTCCCCCGGCCGGACAGGGCGTCTATGGCTACACCTTC.

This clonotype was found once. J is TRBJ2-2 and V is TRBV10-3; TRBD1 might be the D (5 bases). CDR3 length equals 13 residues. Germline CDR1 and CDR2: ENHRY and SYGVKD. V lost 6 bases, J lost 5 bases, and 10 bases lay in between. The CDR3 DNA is TGTGCCATCAGAGCAGGGCGGACCGGGGAGCTGTTTTTT. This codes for CAIRAGRTGELFF.

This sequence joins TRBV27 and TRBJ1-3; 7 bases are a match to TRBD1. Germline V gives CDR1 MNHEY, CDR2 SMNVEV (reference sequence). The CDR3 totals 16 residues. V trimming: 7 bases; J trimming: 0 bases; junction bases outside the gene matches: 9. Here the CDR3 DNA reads TGTGCCAGCATGTCGCTAGGGGGCTACTCTGGAAACACCATATATTTT. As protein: CASMSLGGYSGNTIYF.

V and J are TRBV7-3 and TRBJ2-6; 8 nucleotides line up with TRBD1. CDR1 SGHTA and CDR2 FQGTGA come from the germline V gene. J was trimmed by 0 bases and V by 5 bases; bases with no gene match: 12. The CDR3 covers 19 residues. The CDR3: CASSPIPGQGSSGANVLTF. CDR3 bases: TGTGCCAGCAGCCCCATCCCCGGACAGGGAAGCTCTGGGGCCAACGTCCTGACTTTC.

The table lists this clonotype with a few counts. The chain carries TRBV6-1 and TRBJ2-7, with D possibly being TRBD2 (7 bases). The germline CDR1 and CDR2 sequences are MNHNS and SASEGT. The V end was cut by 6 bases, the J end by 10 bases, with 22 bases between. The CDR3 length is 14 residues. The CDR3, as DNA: TGTGCCAGCAGGCCCGGGGGGCCGAGTACGTATCAGTACTTC. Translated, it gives CASRPGGPSTYQYF.

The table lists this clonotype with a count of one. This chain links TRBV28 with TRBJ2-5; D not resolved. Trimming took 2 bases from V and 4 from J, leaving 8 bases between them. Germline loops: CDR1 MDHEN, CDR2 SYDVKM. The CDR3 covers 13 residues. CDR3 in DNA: TGTGCCAGCAGTTTAACCGGGCTAGAGACCCAGTACTTC. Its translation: CASSLTGLETQYF.

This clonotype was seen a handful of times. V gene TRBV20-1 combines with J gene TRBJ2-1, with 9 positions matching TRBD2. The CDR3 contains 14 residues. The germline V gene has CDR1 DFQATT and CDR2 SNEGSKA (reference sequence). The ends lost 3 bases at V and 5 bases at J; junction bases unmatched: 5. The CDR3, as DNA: TGCAGTGCTAGGGGGGCTAGCGGGAACAATGAGCAGTTCTTC. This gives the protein CSARGASGNNEQFF.

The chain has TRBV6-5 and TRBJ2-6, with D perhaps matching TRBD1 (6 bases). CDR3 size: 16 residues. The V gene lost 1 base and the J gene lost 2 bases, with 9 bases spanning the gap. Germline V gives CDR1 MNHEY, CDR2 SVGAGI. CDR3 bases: TGTGCCAGCAGTTACTTGACAGGTACTGGGGCCAACGTCCTGACTTTC. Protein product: CASSYLTGTGANVLTF.

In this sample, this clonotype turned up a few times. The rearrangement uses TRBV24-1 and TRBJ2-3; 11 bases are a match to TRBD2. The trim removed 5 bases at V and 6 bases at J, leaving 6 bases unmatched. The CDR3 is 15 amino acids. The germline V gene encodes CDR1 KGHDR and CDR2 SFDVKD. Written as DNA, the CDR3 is TGTGCCACCAGTGCTGGTAGCGGGAGGGCGGATACGCAGTATTTT. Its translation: CATSAGSGRADTQYF.